These 30 T cell receptor beta chains share one sample of origin, sequenced in a study of cytomegalovirus exposure and HLA in healthy donors. PCR used 60 Vbeta primers and 13 Jbeta primers. Measured with immunoSEQ multiplex PCR; TCRdb has only the in-frame clones, and not every one. The repertoire holds 250,000 to 300,000 clones, with 84% as singletons. The material sequenced was PBMCs. These receptors were taken from a woman aged 40 to 55 in good health and CMV-seropositive.

This chain links TRBV7-9 with TRBJ2-7; no clear D. The V gene lost 1 base and the J gene lost 2 bases, with 9 bases spanning the gap. Germline assignment: CDR1 SEHNR and CDR2 FQNEAQ (reference sequence). The CDR3 consists of 14 residues. CDR3 sequence reads: CASSLESGTYEQYF. Written as DNA, the CDR3 is TGTGCCAGCAGCTTAGAGTCAGGAACCTACGAGCAGTACTTC.

This chain links TRBV7-2 with TRBJ1-2; D is unresolved. CDR1 is SGHTA and CDR2 is FQGNSA in the germline V gene. This CDR3 is built from 13 residues. With 1 base removed from V and 2 bases from J, the gap between germline ends came to 5 bases. In nucleotides, the CDR3 is TGTGCCAGCAGCTTAGTCAGAAACTATGGCTACACCTTC. Its translation is CASSLVRNYGYTF.

The rearrangement links TRBV7-2 to TRBJ1-5; 8 nucleotides line up with TRBD1. Germline loops: CDR1 SGHTA, CDR2 FQGNSA. The V segment lost 2 bases and the J segment 7 bases; nucleotides outside the gene matches: 4. The CDR3 totals 14 residues. The CDR3 loop is CASSLSRGLQPQHF. In DNA form, the CDR3 reads TGTGCCAGCAGCTTAAGCAGGGGGCTACAGCCCCAGCATTTT.

This chain links TRBV6-1 with TRBJ1-2, with D uncertain. This CDR3 contains 13 residues. V dropped 8 bases and J dropped 2 bases, with 12 bases sitting between them. Germline-derived CDR1 and CDR2 are MNHNS and SASEGT. The CDR3 nucleotides read TGTGCCAGCCGGGAGCTCCCCAACTATGGCTACACCTTC. This gives the protein CASRELPNYGYTF.

The chain joins TRBV20-1 to TRBJ1-2, with TRBD1 as a possible D gene (5 bases). Looked up from germline, CDR1 is DFQATT and CDR2 is SNEGSKA (reference sequence). This CDR3 has 11 residues. V lost 6 bases and J 4 bases, leaving 9 bases between the germline ends. CDR3 nucleotides: TGCAGTGCGACAAGGGGCTATGGCTACACCTTC. This gives the protein CSATRGYGYTF.

This chain connects TRBV11-3 to TRBJ1-3; TRBD1 matches at 11 bases. The V gene end was trimmed by 0 bases and the J gene end by 4 bases; junction bases not matched to a gene: 2. Germline V gene data show CDR1 as SGHNT and CDR2 as YENEEA. The CDR3 runs to 16 residues. This CDR3 is CASSLDRTGGGNTIYF. The DNA for the CDR3 is TGTGCCAGCAGCTTAGATCGGACAGGGGGCGGAAACACCATATATTTT.

The chain employs TRBV27 and TRBJ2-1; a possible D gene is TRBD2 (6 bases). Germline CDR1 reads MNHEY; CDR2 reads SMNVEV (reference sequence). The CDR3 extends over 14 amino acids. V lost 5 bases, J lost 11 bases, and 19 bases lay in between. CDR3 DNA: TGTGCCAGCAGTCCCCCTCGGGAGTTCCGTCAGCAGTTCTTC. Residues: CASSPPREFRQQFF.

This clone appeared a single time. The J gene is TRBJ1-1, the V gene TRBV6-6; no firm D call. The CDR3 extends over 13 amino acids. The V gene's germline CDR1 is MNHNY and CDR2 SVGAGI (reference sequence). Trimming shortened V by 0 bases and J by 6 bases, and 8 bases separated the two germline ends. This chain's CDR3 is CASSYSEIAEAFF. In nucleotides, the CDR3 is TGTGCCAGCAGTTACTCGGAGATAGCTGAAGCTTTCTTT.

The J gene is TRBJ2-3, the V gene TRBV12-5; 7 bases fit TRBD2. This CDR3 comprises 18 residues. With 0 bases clipped from V and 1 base from J, the junction kept 10 bases outside the gene matches. Per the germline V gene, CDR1 is LGHNT and CDR2 is FRNRAP. CDR3 nucleotide sequence: TGTGCTAGTGGTTTGGTACGAAGCGGGGCCTTCCGCACAGATACGCAGTATTTT. Protein: CASGLVRSGAFRTDTQYF.

The rearrangement joins TRBV20-1 to TRBJ2-3; D not resolved. V gave up 0 bases and J gave up 7 bases, with 5 bases separating them. CDR1 is DFQATT and CDR2 is SNEGSKA in the germline V gene (reference sequence). CDR3 length: 11 residues. CDR3 protein: CSAREQNTQYF. As DNA, the CDR3 is TGCAGTGCTAGAGAGCAGAATACGCAGTATTTT.

This chain uses TRBV10-3 with TRBJ2-3; TRBD2 matches at 7 bases. J gave up 1 base and V 0 bases, and 7 bases lay outside the gene matches. Germline CDR1 ENHRY, CDR2 SYGVKD. The CDR3 sequence is 17 residues long. CDR3 sequence: CAISESRGGSGTDTQYF. In nucleotides, the CDR3 is TGTGCCATCAGTGAGTCGCGGGGCGGGAGTGGCACAGATACGCAGTATTTT.

The V gene is TRBV7-2, the J gene TRBJ1-3; no definite D call. This CDR3 has 17 residues. Germline V gives CDR1 SGHTA, CDR2 FQGNSA. V gave up 0 bases and J gave up 0 bases, with 12 bases separating them. The CDR3 spells CASSLAGGSNSGNTIYF. CDR3 in DNA: TGTGCCAGCAGCTTAGCTGGAGGTTCGAACTCTGGAAACACCATATATTTT.

The V gene is TRBV7-9, the J gene TRBJ2-5; 12 bases are a match to TRBD2. Germline V gene sequence: CDR1 SEHNR, CDR2 FQNEAQ (reference sequence). This CDR3 has 16 amino acids. The V gene end was trimmed by 1 base and the J gene end by 4 bases; junction bases not matched to a gene: 4. The CDR3 sequence is CASSLEGGLAGETQYF. The CDR3 nucleotides read TGTGCCAGCAGCTTAGAGGGGGGACTAGCGGGAGAGACCCAGTACTTC.

This clone was seen once. The J gene is TRBJ2-1, the V gene TRBV5-1, with 7 bases aligning to TRBD2. This CDR3 comprises 18 residues. The trim removed 4 bases at V and 7 bases at J, leaving 20 bases unmatched. Germline CDR1 is SGHRS and CDR2 is YFSETQ. CDR3 amino acids: CASSVPLNRLAEGNEQFF. The CDR3 DNA is TGCGCCAGCAGCGTACCACTGAACAGACTAGCCGAAGGGAATGAGCAGTTCTTC.

The chain carries TRBV5-1 and TRBJ1-5, with D perhaps TRBD1 (5 bases). The CDR3 has 15 residues. V lost 0 bases, J lost 2 bases, and 9 bases lay in between. The V gene's germline CDR1 is SGHRS and CDR2 YFSETQ. The CDR3 DNA sequence: TGCGCCAGCAGCTTGGAAGGGGTTGGCAATCAGCCCCAGCATTTT. Its protein product is CASSLEGVGNQPQHF. Full variable domain (outside the CDR3, taken from reference TRBV5-1 and TRBJ1-5): KAGVTQTPRYLIKTRGQQVTLSCSPISGHRSVSWYQQTPGQGLQFLFEYFSETQRNKGNFPGRFSGRQFSNSRSEMNVSTLELGDSALYLCASSLEGVGNQPQHFGDGTRLSIL.

The V gene is TRBV27, the J gene TRBJ1-5; no firm D call. The CDR3 runs 14 residues. The germline V and J ends were trimmed by 0 bases and 0 bases, with 3 bases remaining between them. CDR1 and CDR2 from the germline V gene are MNHEY and SMNVEV (reference sequence). CDR3: CASSLSGSNQPQHF. The CDR3, as DNA: TGTGCCAGCAGTTTATCCGGTAGCAATCAGCCCCAGCATTTT.

The V and J genes are TRBV4-1 and TRBJ2-7, with D possibly TRBD2 on 5 matching bases. Trimming removed 0 bases at V and 4 bases at J, with 13 bases between. The CDR3 has 15 amino acids. The germline V gene has CDR1 MGHRA and CDR2 YSYEKL. The CDR3 reads CASSQEERGVYEQYF. The CDR3 DNA follows: TGCGCCAGCAGCCAAGAAGAACGGGGAGTTTACGAGCAGTACTTC.

This clone has a single count. The CDR3 region has the DNA TGTGCCAGCAGGGCTAGCGGACCCTACGAGCAGTACTTC. Amino acid sequence: CASRASGPYEQYF. The chain combines TRBV6-1 with TRBJ2-7; 7 bases are shared with TRBD2. This CDR3 comprises 13 residues. From germline, CDR1 is MNHNS and CDR2 SASEGT. Losses at the gene ends were 6 bases for V and 2 bases for J; bases not matched to a gene: 4.

The chain links TRBV7-2 to TRBJ2-1; TRBD1 aligns across 7 bases. Losses at the gene ends were 5 bases for V and 4 bases for J; bases not matched to a gene: 8. The CDR3 consists of 15 residues. Germline V CDR1 and CDR2: SGHTA, FQGNSA. The CDR3 DNA follows: TGTGCCAGCAGCGTCGACAGGGTTATTTACAATGAGCAGTTCTTC. Residues: CASSVDRVIYNEQFF.

V is TRBV28 and J is TRBJ2-7; possible D gene TRBD2, 5 bases. V was clipped by 5 bases and J by 6 bases, with 17 bases between them. This CDR3 spans 14 amino acids. Looked up from germline, CDR1 is MDHEN and CDR2 is SYDVKM. This chain's CDR3 is CASSIPGNLPEQYF. In nucleotides, the CDR3 is TGTGCCAGCAGTATCCCCGGGAACCTCCCCGAGCAGTACTTC.

The CDR3 DNA is TGCGCCAGCAGCCCTCAGGGGGCTGGGGGGGAGACCCAGTACTTC. Translation gives CASSPQGAGGETQYF. The V and J genes are TRBV5-1 and TRBJ2-5, with 8 positions matching TRBD1. Germline V lookup: CDR1 SGHRS, CDR2 YFSETQ. CDR3 length: 15 residues. The trim removed 4 bases at V and 5 bases at J, leaving 10 bases unmatched.

The rearrangement links TRBV28 to TRBJ2-2; 9 bases are shared with TRBD2. This CDR3 contains 12 residues. Germline CDR1 and CDR2: MDHEN and SYDVKM. With V trimmed by 11 bases and J by 5 bases, 3 bases remained unmatched. The CDR3 spells CAGGRETGELFF. The DNA for the CDR3 is TGTGCCGGCGGGAGGGAGACCGGGGAGCTGTTTTTT. Combining the CDR3 with reference TRBV28 and TRBJ2-2 gives the whole variable domain DVKVTQSSRYLVKRTGEKVFLECVQDMDHENMFWYRQDPGLGLRLIYFSYDVKMKEKGDIPEGYSVSREKKERFSLILESASTNQTSMYLCAGGRETGELFFGEGSRLTVL.

This clone has just a few counts. CDR3 protein: CASVAGDRQDTQYF. The CDR3 nucleotides read TGTGCCAGCGTTGCGGGAGATCGGCAAGATACGCAGTATTTT. This sequence joins TRBV2 and TRBJ2-3; TRBD2 aligns across 7 bases. CDR3 length: 14 residues. V lost 8 bases and J lost 5; bases outside the gene matches: 10. Looked up from germline, CDR1 is SNHLY and CDR2 is FYNNEI.

The V gene is TRBV15, the J gene TRBJ2-1, with 11 bases that match TRBD2. This CDR3 is 18 amino acids long. Trimming removed 0 bases from V and 7 bases from J; junction bases left unmatched: 11. Germline V gene data show CDR1 as LNHNV and CDR2 as YYDKDF (reference sequence). CDR3 nucleotides: TGTGCCACCAGCAGAGATTCCGGCACTAGCGGGAGAGGGAATGAGCAGTTCTTC. This encodes CATSRDSGTSGRGNEQFF.

This chain joins TRBV7-9 and TRBJ1-1, with TRBD1 matching 7 bases. The trim removed 2 bases at V and 10 bases at J, leaving 7 bases unmatched. This CDR3 has 13 amino acids. Germline V lookup: CDR1 SEHNR, CDR2 FQNEAQ (reference sequence). The CDR3 nucleotides are TGTGCCAGCAGCTTACCCGGTGCAGGGGGAGCTTTCTTT. As protein: CASSLPGAGGAFF.

The chain links TRBV6-6 to TRBJ2-3; TRBD2 matches 10 bases. J was trimmed by 6 bases and V by 6 bases; bases with no gene match: 6. The length of the CDR3 is 14 residues. Germline V gives CDR1 MNHNY, CDR2 SVGAGI (reference sequence). The CDR3 reads CASRELAGVDTQYF. The CDR3 bases are TGTGCCAGCAGGGAGCTAGCGGGAGTCGATACGCAGTATTTT.

The rearrangement links TRBV30 to TRBJ1-2; D is uncertain. V was clipped by 5 bases and J by 7 bases, with 8 bases between them. Germline V CDR1 and CDR2: GTSNPN, SVGIG (reference sequence). The length of the CDR3 is 10 residues. The CDR3 region is CAWGLIGYTF. For the CDR3, the DNA is TGTGCCTGGGGACTTATTGGCTACACCTTC.

This rearrangement joins TRBV7-9 to TRBJ1-4, with 7 nucleotides matching TRBD1. The junction had 7 bases not matched to a gene; V was cut back by 1 base and J by 8 bases. Germline V lookup: CDR1 SEHNR, CDR2 FQNEAQ (reference sequence). This CDR3 spans 15 amino acids. The CDR3 nucleotides read TGTGCCAGCAGCTTAGAGACAGGGTTTAAAGAAAAACTGTTTTTT. It codes for CASSLETGFKEKLFF.

This chain uses TRBV9 with TRBJ2-1; D might be TRBD2 (5 bases). This CDR3 has 15 residues. The V gene lost 4 bases and the J gene lost 8 bases, with 19 bases spanning the gap. Germline CDR1 SGDLS, CDR2 YYNGEE. The CDR3 region is CASSPTPSSDHEQFF. The CDR3 DNA reads as TGTGCCAGCAGCCCGACGCCGAGTAGCGACCATGAGCAGTTCTTC.

This clone turned up a few times. The CDR3 region has the DNA TGTGCCTGGAGTCCTCCGGGACTAGTGGGTGGCACAGATACGCAGTATTTT. Protein: CAWSPPGLVGGTDTQYF. The rearrangement joins TRBV30 to TRBJ2-3; 8 bases are shared with TRBD2. The CDR3 runs 17 residues. V trimming: 2 bases; J trimming: 1 base; junction bases outside the gene matches: 11. CDR1 GTSNPN and CDR2 SVGIG come from the germline V gene (reference sequence).